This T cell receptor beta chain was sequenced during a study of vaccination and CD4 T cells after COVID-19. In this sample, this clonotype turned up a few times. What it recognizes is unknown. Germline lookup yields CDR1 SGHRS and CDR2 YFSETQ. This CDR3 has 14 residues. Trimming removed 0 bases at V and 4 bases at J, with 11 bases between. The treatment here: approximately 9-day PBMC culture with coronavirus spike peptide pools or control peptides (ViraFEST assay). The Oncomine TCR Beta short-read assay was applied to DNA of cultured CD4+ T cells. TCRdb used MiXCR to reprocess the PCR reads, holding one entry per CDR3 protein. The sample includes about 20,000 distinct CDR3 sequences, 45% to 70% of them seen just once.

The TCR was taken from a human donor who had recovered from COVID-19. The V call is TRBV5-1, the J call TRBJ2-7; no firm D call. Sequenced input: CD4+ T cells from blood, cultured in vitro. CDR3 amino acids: CASSLGSGPYEQYF. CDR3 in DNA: TGCGCCAGCAGCTTGGGCAGTGGGCCGTACGAGCAGTACTTC.